This TCR beta chain was captured by sequencing in a study of blood T cell repertoires in COVID-19. Study in general: Resolution of symptoms, clearance, or two negative PCRs was present in recovered Cohort 3 donors. T cells, B-cell-depleted T cells, or PBMCs supplied cDNA or gDNA. Both acute and convalescent COVID-19 samples were obtained from the United States, Italy and Spain.

Original data processing: Quantification of nucleated cells was approximated via reference gene primer amplification. Generated by immunoSEQ multiplex PCR, the TCRdb table keeps only in-frame clones and is missing some. D and trimming come from the DNA, and the V and J calls and clone size come from that table. Found here are roughly 340,000 clones, around 87% of them singletons; the top ten hold roughly 2%. The germline gives CDR1 KGHSH, CDR2 LQKENI. After removal of 5 bases from V and 8 bases from J, the junction contained 8 bases not matched to a gene. The length of the CDR3 is 14 residues. The source material was PBMCs or T cells enriched from blood (not recorded which). The TCR was taken from a man in his forties in a cohort exposed to, infected with or recovered from COVID-19 (not recorded which). V is TRBV18 and J is TRBJ1-1; 10 bases are shared with TRBD1. Here the CDR3 reads CASSAGTGDREAFF. CDR3 DNA: TGTGCCAGCTCAGCCGGGACAGGGGATCGGGAAGCTTTCTTT. The full variable domain, completed using reference TRBV18 and TRBJ1-1, is NAGVMQNPRHLVRRRGQEARLRCSPMKGHSHVYWYRQLPEEGLKFMVYLQKENIIDESGMPKERFSAEFPKEGPSILRIQQVVRGDSAAYFCASSAGTGDREAFFGQGTRLTVV.